The 24 T cell receptor beta chains below come from one sample, sequenced in a study of Graves' ophthalmopathy and Graves' hyperthyroidism. Investigators amplified TCR beta CDR3 regions from RNA transcripts. The library came from an HTBI-primed first-round RT-PCR and a second-round multiplex PCR. TCRdb reprocessed the multiplex PCR reads with MiXCR, giving one entry per CDR3 protein. The sample has over 450,000 distinct CDR3 sequences; about an eighth are singletons. Sequenced input: blood. All receptors derive from a woman between 25 and 40 years old with Graves' ophthalmopathy.

On this clonotype: A read error may explain this, as a much larger clone is one base away. J is TRBJ2-5 and V is TRBV6-1; maybe TRBD2 (7 bases). From germline, CDR1 is MNHNS and CDR2 SASEGT. The CDR3 totals 16 residues. The CDR3 region is CASQWLAGAEQETKYF. The CDR3 DNA reads TGTGCCAGCCAATGGCTTGCGGGGGCGGAACAAGAGACCAAGTACTTC.

The chain has TRBV6-1 and TRBJ2-3, with TRBD2 as a possible D gene (7 bases). Germline CDR1 reads MNHNS; CDR2 reads SASEGT. Deletions cut 6 bases from V and 3 bases from J, with 13 bases between. This CDR3 region has 14 residues. CDR3 loop: CASRSRGGTDTQYF. In DNA form, the CDR3 reads TGTGCCAGCAGGTCGAGGGGGGGGACAGATACGCAGTATTTT.

This clonotype has at least ten counts. The gene calls are TRBV11-2 and TRBJ2-2; 7 bases are shared with TRBD2. Per germline, CDR1 SGHAT and CDR2 FQNNGV. This CDR3 has 15 amino acids. The trim removed 8 bases at V and 5 bases at J, leaving 11 bases unmatched. This CDR3 reads CASLRRGVETGELFF. In DNA, the CDR3 is TGTGCCAGCCTGCGTCGGGGGGTAGAGACCGGGGAGCTGTTTTTT.

In the case of this clonotype: Sequence at one end of the junction differs from germline and may be a read error. The rearrangement links TRBV7-8 to TRBJ2-2; TRBD1 or TRBD2 may be the D gene (5 bases each). Germline V lookup: CDR1 SGHVS, CDR2 FQNEAQ. This CDR3 contains 14 residues. The CDR3 DNA is TGTGCCATCAGCCTATATGGGGGAGAGGGGGAGCTGTTTTTT. Amino acid sequence: CAISLYGGEGELFF.

This chain uses TRBV20-1 with TRBJ2-5; 7 bases are a match to TRBD2. V was pared by 3 bases and J by 2 bases, with 6 bases of the junction left unmatched. CDR3 length equals 14 residues. Germline loops: CDR1 DFQATT, CDR2 SNEGSKA (reference sequence). The CDR3 DNA reads TGCAGTGCTAGTGTACTAGCGTTACAAGAGACCCAGTACTTC. Its protein product is CSASVLALQETQYF.

This clonotype was counted at least ten times. The rearrangement links TRBV2 to TRBJ1-1; perhaps TRBD1 as D (5 bases). CDR1 and CDR2 (germline): SNHLY, FYNNEI. This CDR3 region has 16 residues. Trimming stripped 6 bases from V and 1 base from J, with 18 bases between. The DNA for the CDR3 is TGTGCCAGCAGGTCTCACCCGGCGGGGGGGAACACTGAAGCTTTCTTT. Encoded protein: CASRSHPAGGNTEAFF.

This clonotype was observed a handful of times. The chain carries TRBV4-1 and TRBJ2-7, with D perhaps matching TRBD1 (6 bases). The CDR3 extends over 15 amino acids. Trimming shortened V by 4 bases and J by 3 bases, and 16 bases separated the two germline ends. From germline, CDR1 is MGHRA and CDR2 YSYEKL. CDR3 region: CASSRVQGSLYEQYF. Written as DNA, the CDR3 is TGCGCCAGCAGCCGCGTACAGGGAAGCCTCTACGAGCAGTACTTC.

This clonotype has a count of ten or more. V gene TRBV7-8 combines with J gene TRBJ2-5; D is uncertain. The V gene lost 7 bases and the J gene lost 0 bases, with 15 bases spanning the gap. This CDR3 contains 15 residues. CDR1 and CDR2 from the germline V gene are SGHVS and FQNEAQ. The CDR3 loop is CASTLGWHHQETQYF. The CDR3 DNA is TGTGCCAGCACCCTTGGGTGGCACCACCAAGAGACCCAGTACTTC.

A few counts support this clonotype. The chain links TRBV3-1 to TRBJ2-2; 9 nucleotides line up with TRBD1. The CDR3 sequence is 16 residues long. The junction had 4 bases not matched to a gene; V was cut back by 1 base and J by 4 bases. The germline V gene encodes CDR1 LGHDT and CDR2 YNNKEL (reference sequence). The CDR3 nucleotides are TGTGCCAGCAGCCAAGTATGGGACAGGGCCACCGGGGAGCTGTTTTTT. Protein product: CASSQVWDRATGELFF.

On this clonotype: One end of the junction fails to match germline, which may point to a read error. The DNA of the CDR3 is TGTGCCAGCAGACCGACAGGGGCGCTAGGTGAGCAGCCTCAGCATTTT. It translates to CASRPTGALGEQPQHF. The chain couples TRBV12-3 or TRBV12-4 to TRBJ1-5, with TRBD1 matching 8 bases. The CDR3 covers 16 residues.

This clonotype came up many times. The V gene is TRBV27, the J gene TRBJ1-2; D perhaps matches TRBD1 (5 bases). V dropped 2 bases and J dropped 6 bases, with 16 bases sitting between them. Germline V gene data show CDR1 as MNHEY and CDR2 as SMNVEV (reference sequence). This CDR3 is 15 amino acids long. CDR3 sequence: CASSLGNAGSHGYTF. The CDR3 bases are TGTGCCAGCAGTTTAGGGAACGCAGGGAGTCATGGCTACACCTTC.

This clonotype was picked up a small number of times. The gene calls are TRBV9 and TRBJ2-7, with 9 nucleotides matching TRBD1. Germline V gene sequence: CDR1 SGDLS, CDR2 YYNGEE. CDR3 length equals 13 residues. The V gene end was trimmed by 2 bases and the J gene end by 9 bases; junction bases not matched to a gene: 6. DNA of the CDR3: TGTGCCAGCAGCGTGTGGACAGGGGACGCGCAGTACTTC. The encoded protein is CASSVWTGDAQYF.

Many counts were recorded for this clonotype. The V call is TRBV4-1, the J call TRBJ2-7; 7 positions agree with TRBD1. The junction had 9 bases not matched to a gene; V was cut back by 0 bases and J by 1 base. This CDR3 is 17 amino acids long. The germline V gene encodes CDR1 MGHRA and CDR2 YSYEKL. CDR3 nucleotides: TGCGCCAGCAGCCAAGATCCGGGACAGCCTCCATCCTACGAGCAGTACTTC. Encoded protein: CASSQDPGQPPSYEQYF.

This clonotype was seen at least ten times. The chain recombines TRBV12-3 or TRBV12-4 with TRBJ2-2; 7 bases are a match to TRBD2. This CDR3 region has 16 residues. Losses at the gene ends were 1 base for V and 4 bases for J; bases not matched to a gene: 6. CDR3 protein: CASSLGAERGTGELFF. CDR3 DNA: TGTGCCAGCAGTTTAGGGGCCGAGCGGGGCACCGGGGAGCTGTTTTTT.

This clonotype has ten or more counts. The chain links TRBV24-1 to TRBJ2-2; 7 bases agree with TRBD1. Germline V gene data show CDR1 as KGHDR and CDR2 as SFDVKD. V lost 4 bases, J lost 7 bases, and 11 bases stayed unmatched. This CDR3 contains 16 residues. CDR3 bases: TGTGCCACCAGTGACCACCGGACAGGACTTGTCGGGGAGCTGTTTTTT. This translates into CATSDHRTGLVGELFF.

The chain employs TRBV28 and TRBJ1-1; unclear D gene. CDR3 length: 10 amino acids. V was clipped by 10 bases and J by 5 bases, with 8 bases between them. Germline CDR1 is MDHEN and CDR2 is SYDVKM. The CDR3 coding sequence is TGTGCCACCAGAGGAACTGAAGCTTTCTTT. Its protein is CATRGTEAFF.

This clonotype was seen ten or more times. This chain joins TRBV24-1 and TRBJ2-2; D gene unclear. Looked up from germline, CDR1 is KGHDR and CDR2 is SFDVKD. The CDR3 extends over 14 amino acids. V shed 4 bases and J shed 3 bases, with 8 bases lying between them. The CDR3 here is CATSDGRDTGELFF. CDR3 coding DNA: TGTGCCACCAGTGACGGACGGGACACCGGGGAGCTGTTTTTT.

The chain links TRBV6-5 to TRBJ1-2; 12 bases are shared with TRBD1. Losses at the gene ends were 0 bases for V and 6 bases for J; bases not matched to a gene: 2. The CDR3 covers 15 residues. CDR1 and CDR2 (germline): MNHEY, SVGAGI. Written as DNA, the CDR3 is TGTGCCAGCAGTTACTCTGGGACAGGGGGCGATGGCTACACCTTC. Protein: CASSYSGTGGDGYTF.

The table lists this clonotype with a few counts. The chain carries TRBV5-1 and TRBJ2-7; tentatively, D is TRBD1 (5 bases). The CDR3 extends over 14 amino acids. CDR1 is SGHRS and CDR2 is YFSETQ in the germline V gene. The ends were cut back, 4 bases at V and 5 bases at J, with 16 bases in the middle. In nucleotides, the CDR3 is TGCGCCAGCAGCCCGACAGTTAATTACCACGAGCAGTACTTC. Protein product: CASSPTVNYHEQYF.

There are many counts of this clonotype. DNA of the CDR3: TGTGCCAGCAGTTTCGGGACAGGGAACACTGAAGCTTTCTTT. This gives the protein CASSFGTGNTEAFF. The chain joins TRBV12-3 or TRBV12-4 to TRBJ1-1; 8 bases are shared with TRBD1. CDR3 length equals 14 residues. V trimming: 3 bases; J trimming: 1 base; junction bases outside the gene matches: 1.

This clonotype was counted ten times or more. The V call is TRBV6-1, the J call TRBJ1-6; TRBD1 might be the D (5 bases). With 6 bases removed from V and 1 base from J, the gap between germline ends came to 19 bases. This CDR3 is 18 amino acids long. Germline CDR1 and CDR2: MNHNS and SASEGT. CDR3 sequence reads: CASRRGGLLVSYNSPLHF. CDR3 nucleotide sequence: TGTGCCAGCAGGCGGGGCGGGCTTCTGGTGTCCTATAATTCACCCCTCCACTTT.

This clonotype was picked up many times. V is TRBV6-1 and J is TRBJ1-2, with 7 bases identical to TRBD1. Germline V gene sequence: CDR1 MNHNS, CDR2 SASEGT. This CDR3 comprises 10 residues. Unmatched junction bases numbered 3, after V lost 10 bases and J lost 7 bases. The CDR3 DNA reads as TGTGCCACCTACAGGGGTGGCTACACCTTC. This sequence encodes CATYRGGYTF.

This clonotype showed up just a few times. The V call is TRBV12-3 or TRBV12-4, the J call TRBJ1-2; 11 nucleotides line up with TRBD1. J lost 0 bases, V lost 6 bases, and 12 bases had no gene match. CDR3 length: 18 residues. DNA of the CDR3: TGTGCCAGCAGAGGACAGGGGGCACCTCTTGTCACTAACTATGGCTACACCTTC. This encodes CASRGQGAPLVTNYGYTF.

This clonotype was detected ten times or more. The chain joins TRBV12-5 to TRBJ2-7; TRBD1 matches 7 bases. Germline V gives CDR1 LGHNT, CDR2 FRNRAP. The CDR3 totals 14 residues. V shed 6 bases, J shed 0 bases, and the junction held 5 bases outside the gene matches. CDR3 sequence reads: CASGGQLSSYEQYF. The CDR3 bases are TGTGCTAGTGGGGGACAGCTCAGCTCCTACGAGCAGTACTTC.